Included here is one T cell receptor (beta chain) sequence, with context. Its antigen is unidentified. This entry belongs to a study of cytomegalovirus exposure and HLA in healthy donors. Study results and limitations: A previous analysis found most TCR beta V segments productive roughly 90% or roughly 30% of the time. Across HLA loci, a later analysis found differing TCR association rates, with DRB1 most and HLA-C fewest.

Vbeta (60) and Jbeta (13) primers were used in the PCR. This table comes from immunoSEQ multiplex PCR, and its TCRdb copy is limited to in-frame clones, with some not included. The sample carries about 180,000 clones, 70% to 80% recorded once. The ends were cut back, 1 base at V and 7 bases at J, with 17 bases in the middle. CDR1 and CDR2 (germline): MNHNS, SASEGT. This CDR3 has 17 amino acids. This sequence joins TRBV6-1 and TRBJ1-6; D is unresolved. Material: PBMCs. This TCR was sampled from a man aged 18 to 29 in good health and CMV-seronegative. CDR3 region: CASSEGRLRASNSPLHF. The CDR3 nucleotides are TGTGCCAGCAGTGAAGGGAGGCTTCGTGCTTCCAATTCACCCCTCCACTTT.